Described below is a single T cell receptor beta chain sequence and its context. This clonotype has more than one count but fewer than ten. No antigen is known for it. The sample holds no much larger clone one base away, and base qualities are not on file. In the paper's terms, the time point label means: patch test 2, 6 weeks after DPC sensitization. The label giving this sample's treatment or condition can be read as: therapeutic diphenylcyclopropenone sensitization with weekly scalp DPC. At each patch-test visit, blood was drawn before the patch test was applied. Patients were considered eligible if aged 18 to 70, diagnosed with alopecia and deemed suitable for DPC therapy, and patients were excluded if pregnant. Total RNA was extracted from unfractionated whole blood collected in Tempus Blood RNA tubes. Per the germline V gene, MDHEN is the CDR1 and SYDVKM is the CDR2. The V end loses 8 bases and the J end loses 2 bases, and a stretch of 12 bases separates them. The CDR3 spans 13 residues, from the cysteine through the phenylalanine. Left in the record is the CDR3 DNA by itself, 39 bases read in frame from the first base.

These data originate in a study of human T cells and chemical hapten exposure (dated by TCRdb to the early 2020s). Some background on the complete study: For sensitization, 2% DPC in acetone was applied to a roughly 2 cm by roughly 2 cm area of upper inner arm skin. In alopecia patients, the study followed how the peripheral blood TCR repertoire changed in vivo over primary and secondary sensitization to diphenylcyclopropenone (DPC), a hapten. Twenty-nine alopecia patients gave blood for TCR sequencing at one to four time points (pre-sensitization, 2, 6 and 24 weeks). Throughout the roughly 25-week study period, patients were also given weekly therapeutic DPC doses on the scalp. The patient cohort, mostly female, included alopecia areata with under or over 50% scalp involvement, alopecia totalis and alopecia universalis. Blood samples were taken from patients before sensitization (week 0) and at 2, 6 and about 24 weeks after DPC sensitization. Patch testing was performed on the upper back with Finn chambers containing 0.01% DPC, and the patch tests were scored after 6 days according to International Contact Dermatitis Research Group standards. Libraries were pooled for sequencing, and variation in per-sample TCR yields was attributed mainly to small differences in library volumes within the pool.

Library preparation employed RACE. TCRdb records NextSeq 500 as the sequencer. During library preparation, unique molecular identifiers were attached to individual cDNA molecules so that TCRs could be counted quantitatively and reproducibly. Each blood RNA sample was used to sequence both TCR alpha and TCR beta chains. From the authors' description of their analysis: Samples had a median of 95,638 TCRs, with a range from about 23,224 to 700,000. The Decombinator software suite was used to annotate the V, J and CDR3 of the TCR reads. For PS versus PT1 abundance plots, all samples were subsampled to the same number of TCRs (28,000). TCRs were defined as expanded if absent before sensitization and observed at least eight times at the 2-week time point. The public reads were run again by TCRdb, first through fastp at Q25 and then through MiXCR, and only productive beta chains were kept. Each CDR3 protein appears once, grouped with its most common genes and DNA. The authors' filters were not applied to this entry. In this sample the table shows about 110,000 distinct CDR3 sequences, 9% to 9.5% of which occur a single time. The top ten constitute about 3.4% of the sample.

Beyond this particular receptor, the publication reports: Compared with pre-sensitization or healthy control sets, expanded TCRs formed significantly more large CDR3 similarity clusters, which is consistent with antigen-driven responses. The number of PT1 expanded TCRs positively correlated with patch test score, significant at thresholds 8, 16 and 32 but not 4. All patients had alopecia, a presumed autoimmune disease, so their immune response might differ from that of healthy individuals. Repeated subsampling changed both the strength of the expansion versus patch-test correlation and the threshold at which that correlation became significant. The number of TCRs above 1 in 1000 frequency did not change with DPC sensitization; there was no evidence of global repertoire structure alterations.

Here the sequenced sample was whole blood, taken in connection with sensitization to the hapten diphenylcyclopropenone (DPC). This clonotype originated in a woman between 40 and 55 years old with alopecia areata. Some clones in this sample may be carry-over from other donors' samples. This chain is built from TRBV28 and TRBJ1-2; the D region possibly corresponds to TRBD1 (6 bases align). The CDR3 corresponds to CASLRGANYGYTF. The DNA is as follows: TGTGCCAGCCTGCGGGGGGCCAACTATGGCTACACCTTC.